Included here is one T cell receptor (beta chain) sequence, with context. What it binds is unknown. This entry belongs to a study of cytomegalovirus exposure and HLA in healthy donors. Overall study findings and caveats: Within an earlier analysis, most TCR beta V segments proved productive either about 90% or about 30% of the time.

With 60 Vbeta and 13 Jbeta primers, the PCR was carried out. Measured with immunoSEQ multiplex PCR; TCRdb has only the in-frame clones, and not every one. The sample holds 110,000 to 150,000 clones, approximately 77% seen once. Germline trimming cut 5 bases from V and 4 bases from J; bases unmatched to any gene: 8. The CDR3 is 14 residues long. Germline CDR1 is MDHEN and CDR2 is SYDVKM. The donors gave bone marrow, and they were healthy. This sequence was found in a woman between 45 and 65 years old in good health and CMV-seronegative. Sequencing was carried out using PBMCs. The chain joins TRBV28 to TRBJ2-7; TRBD1 aligns across 7 bases. CDR3 amino acids: CASSRGGPPYEQYF. The CDR3 DNA is TGTGCCAGCAGTCGAGGGGGCCCCCCGTACGAGCAGTACTTC.